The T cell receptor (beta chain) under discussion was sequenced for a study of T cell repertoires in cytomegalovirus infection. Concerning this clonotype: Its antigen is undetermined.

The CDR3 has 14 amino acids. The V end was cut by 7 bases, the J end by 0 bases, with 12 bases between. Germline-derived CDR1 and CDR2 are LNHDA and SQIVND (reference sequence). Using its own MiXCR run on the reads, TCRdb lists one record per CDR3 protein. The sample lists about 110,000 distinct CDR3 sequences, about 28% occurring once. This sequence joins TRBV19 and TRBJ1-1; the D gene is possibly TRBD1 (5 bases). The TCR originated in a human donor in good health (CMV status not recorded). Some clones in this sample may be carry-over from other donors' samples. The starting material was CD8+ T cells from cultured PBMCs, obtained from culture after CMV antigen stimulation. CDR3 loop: CASTIWGMNTEAFF. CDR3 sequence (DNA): TGTGCCAGTACCATCTGGGGGATGAACACTGAAGCTTTCTTT.